Below are 20 T cell receptor beta chains sequenced from a single sample in a study of regulatory T cells in long-lasting Graves disease. Arm-PCR with iRepertoire HTBI primers amplified the CDR3 regions for these TCR beta libraries. TCRdb called the multiplex PCR reads again in MiXCR, with one record for every CDR3 protein. Seen here are some 320,000 distinct CDR3 sequences, roughly 18% observed once, and the top ten hold roughly 35%. The time point: newly diagnosed GD, antithyroid drugs for less than 3 months. Isolated PBMC RNA provided the starting material for the TCR library. The sequencing here drew on peripheral blood mononuclear cells (PBMCs), taken at new diagnosis, from a patient treated with antithyroid drugs. These receptor sequences come from a female donor with Graves disease.

CDR3 residues: CASSESSGRWVTQYF. The CDR3 coding sequence is TGTGCCAGCAGTGAGTCATCCGGGAGATGGGTTACGCAGTATTTT. This chain joins TRBV2 and TRBJ2-3, with D possibly TRBD2 on 6 matching bases. Per germline, CDR1 SNHLY and CDR2 FYNNEI. The CDR3 runs 15 residues. The V gene lost 3 bases and the J gene lost 8 bases, with 18 bases spanning the gap.

A word on this clonotype: The conserved phenylalanine or tryptophan normally closing the CDR3 is absent here, so this likely arose from a read error. The chain carries TRBV7-2 and TRBJ2-7, with unresolved D. The germline gives CDR1 SGHTA, CDR2 FQGNSA. The V end lost 5 bases, the J end lost 4 bases, and 18 bases lay between the germline ends. This CDR3 has 15 residues. The CDR3 DNA reads TGTGCCAGCAGCCCTGGAACAGCGAGAAGGTACGAGCAGTACCTC. Its protein is CASSPGTARRYEQYL.

This clonotype was seen at least ten times. The genes are TRBV18 and TRBJ1-1, with D possibly TRBD1 on 5 matching bases. Trimming cost V 1 base and J 12 bases, with 12 bases left between them. Germline lookup yields CDR1 KGHSH and CDR2 LQKENI. The CDR3 is 12 residues long. CDR3 sequence (DNA): TGTGCCAGCTCACCACAAAAGGGGAAACCTTTCTTT. Encoded protein: CASSPQKGKPFF. Filled out from reference TRBV18 and TRBJ1-1, the complete variable domain reads NAGVMQNPRHLVRRRGQEARLRCSPMKGHSHVYWYRQLPEEGLKFMVYLQKENIIDESGMPKERFSAEFPKEGPSILRIQQVVRGDSAAYFCASSPQKGKPFFGQGTRLTVV.

In its sample, this clonotype was seen many times. The chain carries TRBV5-1 and TRBJ2-2, with 10 bases fitting TRBD1. The CDR3 runs 17 residues. The J segment lost 2 bases and the V segment lost 3 bases, leaving 7 bases of the junction unmatched. Germline V gene data show CDR1 as SGHRS and CDR2 as YFSETQ. The CDR3 protein is CASSSGTGAGNTGELFF. The CDR3 bases are TGCGCCAGCAGCTCCGGGACAGGGGCTGGAAACACCGGGGAGCTGTTTTTT.

This clonotype showed up many times. The chain uses TRBV29-1 and TRBJ2-5, with D unclear. Germline V gene sequence: CDR1 SQVTM, CDR2 ANQGSEA. This CDR3 region has 12 residues. V lost 5 bases, J lost 3 bases, and 10 bases lay in between. Written as DNA, the CDR3 is TGCAGCGTTCTCAGCGATAAAGAGACCCAGTACTTC. Translated: CSVLSDKETQYF.

Only one count was recorded for this clonotype. A much larger clone lies one base from this, so it may be a read error. The rearrangement joins TRBV20-1 to TRBJ2-2; 11 positions match TRBD2. Germline CDR1 reads DFQATT; CDR2 reads SNEGSKA (reference sequence). The CDR3 is 16 residues long. The CDR3 DNA sequence: TGCAGTGCGCCCGGGACTAGCGGCGCGAACACCGGGGAGCTGTTATTT. It yields the protein CSAPGTSGANTGELLF.

The chain recombines TRBV11-1 with TRBJ1-5, with D uncertain. This CDR3 comprises 13 residues. Germline loops: CDR1 SGHAT, CDR2 FQDESV (reference sequence). The ends were cut back, 5 bases at V and 5 bases at J, with 10 bases in the middle. The CDR3, as DNA: TGTGCCAGCAGCCAAGAACTAGATCAGCCCCAGCATTTT. It codes for CASSQELDQPQHF.

This clonotype was observed a handful of times. This likely comes from a read error, as the CDR3 has no conserved phenylalanine or tryptophan at its end. V is TRBV19 and J is TRBJ2-7; D might be TRBD1 (5 bases). V gave up 6 bases and J gave up 0 bases, with 12 bases separating them. Germline CDR1 and CDR2: LNHDA and SQIVND (reference sequence). The length of the CDR3 is 14 residues. CDR3 in amino acids: CASRTAPSSYEQYL. CDR3 bases: TGTGCCAGTAGGACAGCTCCAAGCTCCTACGAGCAGTACCTC.

This clonotype came up a few times. The rearrangement links TRBV6-1 to TRBJ2-7, with 7 bases lining up with TRBD1. The CDR3 sequence is 13 residues long. V dropped 7 bases and J dropped 2; count of bases not matched to a gene: 5. Germline CDR1 reads MNHNS; CDR2 reads SASEGT. This CDR3 is CASTPTGAYEQYF. In DNA, the CDR3 is TGTGCCAGCACCCCAACAGGGGCCTACGAGCAGTACTTC.

This clonotype was recorded many times. The CDR3 region has the DNA TGTGCCAGCCCCCCTCCTACAGGGCAAGGGAGCACAGATACGCAGTATTTT. It codes for CASPPPTGQGSTDTQYF. The rearrangement uses TRBV28 and TRBJ2-3; the D gene is possibly TRBD1 (6 bases). Germline V gives CDR1 MDHEN, CDR2 SYDVKM. The length of the CDR3 is 17 residues. V was shortened by 8 bases and J by 0 bases, with 21 bases between the two germline ends.

The V gene is TRBV20-1, the J gene TRBJ1-5; TRBD1 aligns across 10 bases. Germline CDR1 is DFQATT and CDR2 is SNEGSKA (reference sequence). The CDR3 is 15 residues long. The trim removed 3 bases at V and 4 bases at J, leaving 6 bases unmatched. CDR3 sequence: CSASVWGQGNQPQHF. CDR3 DNA: TGCAGTGCTAGTGTCTGGGGACAGGGGAATCAGCCCCAGCATTTT.

This sequence joins TRBV10-3 and TRBJ2-7; no clear D gene. Germline CDR1 and CDR2: ENHRY and SYGVKD. This CDR3 spans 13 amino acids. V was pared by 1 base and J by 3 bases, with 7 bases between. The CDR3 sequence: CAISEFKYYEQYF. In nucleotides, the CDR3 is TGTGCCATCAGTGAGTTTAAATACTACGAGCAGTACTTC.

This sequence joins TRBV7-2 and TRBJ2-1; D call uncertain. Per germline, CDR1 SGHTA and CDR2 FQGNSA. The CDR3 is 13 residues long. V lost 0 bases to trimming and J lost 8 bases, with 8 bases between them. The CDR3 DNA is TGTGCCAGCAGCTTAGCGGTGCGCGATGAGCAGTTCTTC. Encoded protein: CASSLAVRDEQFF.

This clonotype was recorded many times. This rearrangement joins TRBV27 to TRBJ2-7; the D gene is possibly TRBD2 (5 bases). The V and J ends lost 4 bases and 5 bases respectively, with 15 bases between them. The CDR3 covers 14 residues. Germline V gives CDR1 MNHEY, CDR2 SMNVEV (reference sequence). The CDR3, as DNA: TGTGCCAGCAGTTCGCCTAGGAGGTCTGACGAGCAGTACTTC. It encodes CASSSPRRSDEQYF.

This clonotype was observed at least ten times. The chain has TRBV7-2 and TRBJ2-5, with D unclear. Germline loops: CDR1 SGHTA, CDR2 FQGNSA. This CDR3 has 12 amino acids. The germline V and J ends were trimmed by 4 bases and 5 bases, with 8 bases remaining between them. The CDR3 loop reads CASSSRLETQYF. The DNA for the CDR3 is TGTGCCAGCAGCTCGAGACTGGAGACCCAGTACTTC.

This clonotype has a count of ten or more. This rearrangement joins TRBV28 to TRBJ2-7; 7 nucleotides line up with TRBD1. J lost 2 bases, V lost 6 bases, and 16 bases had no gene match. CDR1 is MDHEN, CDR2 SYDVKM, per germline. The CDR3 covers 17 residues. The CDR3 reads CASSRITGAKQAYEQYF. CDR3 bases: TGTGCCAGCAGCCGAATTACAGGGGCGAAACAGGCCTACGAGCAGTACTTC.

This clonotype was counted at least ten times. This chain connects TRBV24-1 to TRBJ2-1, with 15 bases matching TRBD2. The ends lost 1 base at V and 2 bases at J; junction bases unmatched: 8. CDR3 size: 20 residues. Germline CDR1 KGHDR, CDR2 SFDVKD. CDR3 residues: CATSDFRGLAGGQTYNEQFF. DNA of the CDR3: TGTGCCACCAGTGATTTCAGGGGACTAGCGGGAGGACAGACCTACAATGAGCAGTTCTTC.

This clonotype has at least ten counts. This chain uses TRBV2 with TRBJ2-1, with TRBD2 as a possible D gene (5 bases). The germline V gene has CDR1 SNHLY and CDR2 FYNNEI. V lost 2 bases and J lost 9, with 11 bases in between. The CDR3 loop spans 13 amino acids. The CDR3 region is CASSERASSEQFF. The CDR3 nucleotides read TGTGCCAGCAGTGAAAGGGCTAGCAGTGAGCAGTTCTTC.

CDR3 in DNA: TGTGCCAGCAGCTTAGTGGTAGCGGGAGACGCCGTTTACGAGCAGTACTTC. This translates into CASSLVVAGDAVYEQYF. V and J are TRBV13 and TRBJ2-7; 9 bases line up with TRBD2. Germline lookup yields CDR1 PRHDT and CDR2 FYEKMQ (reference sequence). This CDR3 spans 17 amino acids. V gave up 1 base and J gave up 4 bases; unmatched junction bases: 11.

This clonotype has a count of ten or more. The junction departs from germline at one end; a sequencing error may be responsible. V usage is TRBV6-2 or TRBV6-3 and J usage is TRBJ2-2; D remains unclear. Germline lookup yields CDR1 MNHEY and CDR2 SVGEGT. CDR3 length equals 12 residues. CDR3 sequence (DNA): TGTGCCAGCAGACCCTCTGCCGGCGAGCTGTTTTTT. Protein product: CASRPSAGELFF.